This is a list of T cell receptor beta chains from one sample in a study of blood T cell repertoires in COVID-19. Libraries were prepared by immunoSEQ multiplex PCR; TCRdb keeps only in-frame clonotypes and omits some of them. The table has approximately 300,000 clones, 75% to 90% seen once. The sequenced material came from PBMCs or T cells enriched from blood (not recorded which). All receptors derive from a woman in her twenties or thirties who had been exposed to COVID-19. Both conserved end residues are trimmed from each CDR3.

CDR3 | V
ASSVSGVRNTEAF | TRBV2
AISESRGTDTQY | TRBV10-3
ASSIQWGQGMGNTEAF | TRBV19
ASSQPIYNEQF | TRBV3-1/TRBV3-2
ASSISQRQPQH | TRBV19
ASSSDRIYEQY | TRBV11-2
ASSWRGQGVEKLF | TRBV11-2
EQSGADT | TRBV27
SASGIANYGYT | TRBV20-1
ASIDRFNGYT | TRBV30
ASSSGQGNQPQH | TRBV27
ATSRESRADTQY | TRBV15
ASSEEAGGLPRPDTQY | TRBV6-4
AWTLVSGNTIY | TRBV30
ASNKTHGRDRVAEGHLDPYGYT | TRBV10-1
ASSVSGRDNEQF | TRBV9
ASSQRSGGPTVGELF | TRBV3-1/TRBV3-2
ASRETGNTEAF | TRBV5-4
ATSSAGRADTQY | TRBV24-1
ASSTTGYNEQF | TRBV21-1
ASKFGRMEQF | TRBV27
AITSTGGPNTEAF | TRBV10-3
ASSLGRASIWTGVSEQY | TRBV13
ASSSIYGTAYEQY | TRBV28
ASSLAGTGSDTQY | TRBV5-1
ASSTGQGKGWQY | TRBV18
AWSVRRDSPYGYT | TRBV30
ASSVGQLMNTEAF | TRBV28
ASWERGGVTEAF | TRBV27
ASSSPSGVEETQY | TRBV7-2
ATKNRDGYT | TRBV24-1
ASSWQGADTIY | TRBV6-1